This record looks at one TCR beta chain sequence and its context. Its antigen remains undetermined. Base qualities are not recorded, but no much larger clone differs from it by a single base. The data belong to a study of T cell responses to AZD1222 COVID-19 vaccine listed by TCRdb under 2021. Looking at the study overall: AZD1222 recipients whose second dose came at about 4 weeks and those whose second dose came at about 12 weeks were combined into one group, since spike-specific TCR depth and breadth did not differ between the two schedules. TCR sequencing covered over 230 trial participants: some 210 given two doses of AZD1222 and 26 given two doses of MenACWY control vaccine. Enrollment into the trials was organized by age into subgroups of 18-55, 56-69 and 70-plus years, and those subgroups contained about 160, 30 and 59 TCR-sequenced participants, respectively. Broad study findings and their caveats: Nearly half of unique spike-specific TCRs reportedly recognized epitopes outside regions mutated in the B.1.351 and B.1.1.7 variants. No day 14 peak-response samples were available, so repertoires were characterized only after the peak T cell response. Conclusions about previously exposed vaccinees were limited because only a handful of AZD1222 recipients were SARS-CoV-2 seropositive at baseline. Participants were mostly white British and included more females than males, and it was suggested by the authors that clonal diversity may have been underestimated. Spike-specific TCR breadth and depth rose significantly after two AZD1222 doses compared with day 0 and with MenACWY recipients. CD4 TCRs associated with the vaccine covered the entire spike protein, and the dominant responses were in regions 160-218 and 743-854. In the small 56-69-year group, the increase in depth fell short of significance, most likely because of low power.

The CDR3 regions of human TCRbeta chains were analyzed by immunosequencing. Turning to the authors' computational methods: Repertoire TCRs were checked for matches against a reference library of SARS-CoV-2-specific TCRs that had been generated using the MIRA antigen-specificity platform. Breadth was defined as the fraction of unique TCRs that were SARS-CoV-2-associated. Depth was defined as the fraction of total T cells that were SARS-CoV-2-associated. Each spike-specific TCR was assigned to its reactive spike region and to a CD4 or CD8 class using the MIRA data. Log10-transformed breadth and depth values were compared by one-way ANOVA with Sidak's multiple comparisons tests. Here the immuneACCESS table is served through TCRdb, limited to in-frame sequences with V and J called. Missing clones are a known gap in these copies; in checked studies unresolved V genes cover under half, and the rest lacks a known reason. The V and J calls and clone size come from that table; D and trimming were worked out from the DNA. The sample table holds some 140,000 clones, of which around four fifths were seen once. Clones ranked in the top ten supply over 3.5% of the sample.

What the time point label conveys for this sample: baseline before first vaccination. The vaccinee samples were drawn from two UK trials, COV001 and COV002, one of which was a single-blind randomized controlled phase 2/3 trial testing AZD1222 (ChAdOx1 nCoV-19) in healthy adults. Trial participant PBMC samples were collected at day 0 and day 28 after the second dose for TCRbeta chain sequencing. The TCR sequence derives from an adult in good health. The starting material was peripheral blood, obtained on day 0 of AZD1222 vaccination.

This receptor carries the CDR3 CASSLWTGGLPYEQYF. The DNA sequence follows: TGTGCCAGCAGTTTATGGACAGGTGGCCTACCCTACGAGCAGTACTTC. The sequence links TRBV28 to TRBJ2-7; possibly the D gene is TRBD1, per 6 matching bases. V is cut by 0 bases and J by 2 bases, and the space between the germline ends is 14 bases. CDR1 and CDR2 are drawn from the germline V gene: MDHEN, SYDVKM. The CDR3 goes from the cysteine to the phenylalanine over 16 residues. CDR3 DNA is the only sequence kept; it has 48 bases, read in frame from the first base.